This T cell receptor (beta chain) was documented in a study of blood T cell repertoires in COVID-19. TCRdb keeps only in-frame clones here, not all; method: immunoSEQ multiplex PCR. The sample contains fewer than 100,000 clones, 80% to 90% of which appear only once. CDR3 size: 16 residues. Germline CDR1 and CDR2: SGHKS and YYEKEE (reference sequence). The junction had 6 bases not matched to a gene; V was cut back by 2 bases and J by 2 bases. This receptor was obtained from a woman aged 50 to 60 with acute or convalescent COVID-19. The sequencing sample was made of peripheral blood. The rearrangement joins TRBV5-5 to TRBJ2-2, with TRBD2 identical over 7 bases. The CDR3 DNA follows: TGTGCCAGCAGCTTCTACCTAGCGGCCAACACCGGGGAGCTGTTTTTT. This encodes CASSFYLAANTGELFF.